Listed below are T cell receptor beta chains from one sample, sequenced in a study of blood T cell repertoires in COVID-19. Repertoires were generated with immunoSEQ multiplex PCR, while TCRdb's copy carries only in-frame clones and drops some. The sample holds approximately 150,000 clones; roughly 87% are singletons and the top ten take 1.6%. Input material: peripheral blood. All receptors come from a woman aged 45-59 years with acute or convalescent COVID-19. Both conserved end residues are part of each CDR3. A D gene is named only where the DNA matches it firmly. Size is omitted from some rows. Given values are once, few, many or a class for expanded clones.

d_gene | j_gene | abundance | v_gene | CDR3nt | CDR3aa
- | TRBJ1-5 | - | TRBV5-6 | TGTGCCAGCAGCTTGACAGGGTCGGGCAATCAGCCCCAGCATTTT | CASSLTGSGNQPQHF
TRBD1 | TRBJ1-2 | few | TRBV7-2 | TGTGCCAGCAGCTCCACAGGGGGCATCACAGGCTACACCTTC | CASSSTGGITGYTF
TRBD1 | TRBJ2-2 | - | TRBV11-3 | TGTGCCAGCAGCTTCGGGACAGGCACCGGGGAGCTGTTTTTT | CASSFGTGTGELFF
- | TRBJ1-2 | - | TRBV5-5 | TGTGCCAGCAGCTTGGCTTACCAGGGAGGCCAATCTAACTATGGCTACACCTTC | CASSLAYQGGQSNYGYTF
TRBD1 | TRBJ2-7 | - | TRBV12-5 | TGTGCTAGTGGAGGCCCGGACAGGTTGTTCTCCTACGAGCAGTACTTC | CASGGPDRLFSYEQYF
- | TRBJ1-3 | - | TRBV6-6 | TGTGCCACGGCCCCCGCGGGTGGAAACACCATATATTTT | CATAPAGGNTIYF
- | TRBJ1-5 | - | TRBV19 | TGTGCCAGTAGTATAAGGGACATCAGCAATCAGCCCCAGCATTTT | CASSIRDISNQPQHF
- | TRBJ2-1 | - | TRBV19 | TGTGCCAGTAGAGATGCGGGTAGTGAGCAGTTCTTC | CASRDAGSEQFF
TRBD1 | TRBJ1-6 | - | TRBV7-2 | TGTGCCAGCAGCTCGCGGACAGGTGGGAATTCACCCCTCCACTTT | CASSSRTGGNSPLHF
- | TRBJ1-2 | - | TRBV5-1 | TGCGCCAGCAGCTTGGATGGTCGTCTCGGTGGCTACACCTTC | CASSLDGRLGGYTF
- | TRBJ1-2 | - | TRBV23-1 | TGCGCCAGCAGTCAATCGTCGGTATCTAACTATGGCTACACCTTC | CASSQSSVSNYGYTF
TRBD1 | TRBJ1-2 | - | TRBV24-1 | TGTGCCACCAGTGAACCGGACAGGGCGTATGGCTACACCTTC | CATSEPDRAYGYTF